The 27 T cell receptor beta chains given below trace back to one sample, sequenced in a study of blood T cell repertoires in COVID-19. The data were produced by immunoSEQ multiplex PCR, yet TCRdb's version contains in-frame clones alone and is incomplete. The sample contains 200,000 to 250,000 clones, 86% of which appear only once. The sample was peripheral blood. The receptor source for this set is a woman aged 50 to 65 with acute or convalescent COVID-19.

The chain is built from TRBV6-4 and TRBJ2-3; maybe TRBD2 (6 bases). The CDR3 runs 13 residues. Germline CDR1 reads MRHNA; CDR2 reads SNTAGT. The ends were cut back, 6 bases at V and 6 bases at J, with 13 bases in the middle. The CDR3 DNA sequence: TGTGCCAGCAGCGGGAGCAGGTTTGATACGCAGTATTTT. Translating it yields CASSGSRFDTQYF.

V gene TRBV7-2 combines with J gene TRBJ2-3; D unresolved. From germline, CDR1 is SGHTA and CDR2 FQGNSA. The CDR3 totals 14 residues. Trimming took 1 base from V and 1 from J, leaving 6 bases between them. In DNA, the CDR3 is TGTGCCAGCAGCTTAGTAGTAGGCACAGATACGCAGTATTTT. Amino acid sequence: CASSLVVGTDTQYF.

The chain is built from TRBV7-2 and TRBJ2-1, with 9 bases matching TRBD1. J gave up 6 bases and V 5 bases, and 14 bases lay outside the gene matches. Per germline, CDR1 SGHTA and CDR2 FQGNSA. The CDR3 loop spans 17 amino acids. The CDR3 nucleotides read TGTGCCAGCAGCATTTTAGGCGGCGGGACAGGGCGCAATGAGCAGTTCTTC. It encodes CASSILGGGTGRNEQFF.

V usage is TRBV2 and J usage is TRBJ2-3, with a tentative D call TRBD1 (6 bases). In germline, CDR1 is SNHLY, CDR2 FYNNEI. The CDR3 totals 13 residues. V was pared by 4 bases and J by 4 bases, with 9 bases between. DNA of the CDR3: TGTGCCAGCAGTGTCCAGGGGTCAGATACGCAGTATTTT. Translated, it gives CASSVQGSDTQYF.

The V and J genes are TRBV5-4 and TRBJ1-1, with 8 bases lining up with TRBD1. The CDR3 covers 14 residues. Germline assignment: CDR1 SGHNT and CDR2 YYREEE (reference sequence). Trimming removed 4 bases from V and 3 bases from J; junction bases left unmatched: 5. CDR3 in DNA: TGTGCCAGCAGCCCCGGGACAGGCTACACTGAAGCTTTCTTT. Translation: CASSPGTGYTEAFF.

The chain employs TRBV13 and TRBJ1-3; 12 bases match TRBD1. The CDR3 has 19 amino acids. From germline, CDR1 is PRHDT and CDR2 FYEKMQ (reference sequence). The trim removed 2 bases at V and 3 bases at J, leaving 11 bases unmatched. The CDR3 sequence: CASSLLGTGGSDGGNTIYF. CDR3 bases: TGTGCCAGCAGCTTACTAGGGACAGGGGGCTCGGACGGTGGAAACACCATATATTTT.

The chain has TRBV4-2 and TRBJ2-1, with a tentative D call TRBD1 (6 bases). The germline gives CDR1 LGHNA, CDR2 YNFKEQ. Trimming took 1 base from V and 4 from J, leaving 14 bases between them. This CDR3 contains 16 residues. The CDR3 region is CASSQGRGLAYNEQFF. The CDR3, as DNA: TGTGCCAGCAGCCAAGGCAGGGGATTGGCTTACAATGAGCAGTTCTTC.

There are a few counts of this clone. This rearrangement joins TRBV7-2 to TRBJ2-3; 9 bases are shared with TRBD2. CDR1 is SGHTA, CDR2 FQGNSA, per germline. With 5 bases clipped from V and 3 bases from J, the junction kept 6 bases outside the gene matches. There are 15 residues in the CDR3. CDR3 in DNA: TGTGCCAGCAGCAGTAGCGGGAGACTAACAGATACGCAGTATTTT. Amino acid sequence: CASSSSGRLTDTQYF.

The V call is TRBV7-2, the J call TRBJ2-1, with unresolved D. With 8 bases removed from V and 7 bases from J, the gap between germline ends came to 18 bases. CDR1 and CDR2 (germline): SGHTA, FQGNSA. This CDR3 spans 14 amino acids. Written as DNA, the CDR3 is TGTGCCAGCCGCGGTCTGAGGCCCCCAAATGAGCAGTTCTTC. It specifies CASRGLRPPNEQFF.

This rearrangement joins TRBV27 to TRBJ1-5; 7 bases match TRBD1. After removal of 6 bases from V and 3 bases from J, the junction contained 11 bases not matched to a gene. Germline lookup yields CDR1 MNHEY and CDR2 SMNVEV (reference sequence). The CDR3 spans 16 residues. The CDR3 here is CASSSLGGPDNQPQHF. CDR3 bases: TGTGCCAGCAGCTCACTAGGGGGCCCGGACAATCAGCCCCAGCATTTT.

The rearrangement uses TRBV4-1 and TRBJ1-2; D is perhaps TRBD1 (6 bases). Looked up from germline, CDR1 is MGHRA and CDR2 is YSYEKL. The CDR3 is 14 residues long. Trimming left V 9 bases short and J 0 bases short, with 14 bases between. The CDR3 here is CASRQEVTNYGYTF. The CDR3 nucleotides read TGCGCCAGTAGACAGGAAGTGACTAACTATGGCTACACCTTC.

This rearrangement joins TRBV2 to TRBJ2-3; 13 bases fit TRBD2. This CDR3 has 17 amino acids. V shed 4 bases and J 6 bases; nucleotides not matched to a gene: 10. CDR1 and CDR2 from the germline V gene are SNHLY and FYNNEI. The CDR3 DNA reads TGTGCCAGCAGTGGAGGACTAGCGGGAGTTCAAGGCGATACGCAGTATTTT. Translating gives CASSGGLAGVQGDTQYF.

The V gene is TRBV7-2, the J gene TRBJ1-2; TRBD1 is a possible D gene (5 bases). This CDR3 has 12 residues. The V and J ends lost 6 bases and 4 bases respectively, with 9 bases between them. Germline CDR1 and CDR2: SGHTA and FQGNSA. CDR3 DNA: TGTGCCAGCAGTGACAGCTCCTATGGCTACACCTTC. This encodes CASSDSSYGYTF.

This sequence joins TRBV9 and TRBJ1-2; the match to TRBD1 covers 7 bases. J gave up 5 bases and V 3 bases, and 13 bases lay outside the gene matches. The CDR3 is made up of 16 amino acids. Germline V lookup: CDR1 SGDLS, CDR2 YYNGEE. CDR3 in amino acids: CASSDPPGTEYYGYTF. CDR3 nucleotides: TGTGCCAGCAGCGACCCTCCAGGGACAGAATATTATGGCTACACCTTC. Filled out from reference TRBV9 and TRBJ1-2, the complete variable domain reads DSGVTQTPKHLITATGQRVTLRCSPRSGDLSVYWYQQSLDQGLQFLIQYYNGEERAKGNILERFSAQQFPDLHSELNLSSLELGDSALYFCASSDPPGTEYYGYTFGSGTRLTVV.

The chain has TRBV21-1 and TRBJ2-5; TRBD1, the table's D call, was not compared with the DNA. TRBV21-1 is recorded as a pseudogene. This CDR3 has 21 residues. CDR3 in DNA: TGTGCCAGCAGCAAAAAAAAAGGGGTGGCGGCTGACCCGGCTCTAACGGAGACCCAGTACTTC. This gives the protein CASSKKKGVAADPALTETQYF.

The CDR3 bases are TGTGCCAGCAGCTTGAGGACAGCCGACCAGCCCCAGCATTTT. It yields the protein CASSLRTADQPQHF. V usage is TRBV5-5 and J usage is TRBJ1-5; D may be TRBD1 (6 bases). Germline CDR1 and CDR2: SGHKS and YYEKEE (reference sequence). This CDR3 contains 14 residues. Trimming shortened V by 1 base and J by 7 bases, and 12 bases separated the two germline ends.

The chain links TRBV7-2 to TRBJ2-7; tentatively, D is TRBD2 (6 bases). V shed 5 bases and J shed 4 bases, with 18 bases lying between them. The CDR3 has 15 amino acids. The germline V gene has CDR1 SGHTA and CDR2 FQGNSA. The DNA of the CDR3 is TGTGCCAGCAGCCTGCTTGTTAGCGGAATATACGAGCAGTACTTC. It specifies CASSLLVSGIYEQYF.

This sequence joins TRBV29-1 and TRBJ2-7; D might be TRBD1 (5 bases). V was trimmed by 7 bases and J by 3 bases, leaving 16 bases between them. Germline values: CDR1 SQVTM, CDR2 ANQGSEA. This CDR3 spans 13 amino acids. The CDR3 loop is CSAPLGENYEQYF. The CDR3 nucleotides read TGCAGCGCCCCATTAGGGGAAAACTACGAGCAGTACTTC.

This clone was observed a few times. J is TRBJ2-5 and V is TRBV9; 11 bases map to TRBD2. The trim removed 0 bases at V and 1 base at J, leaving 14 bases unmatched. Germline V CDR1 and CDR2: SGDLS, YYNGEE. The CDR3 contains 20 residues. CDR3 region: CASSVVGGGPGLAAQETQYF. The CDR3 nucleotides read TGTGCCAGCAGCGTAGTAGGAGGGGGCCCGGGACTAGCGGCCCAAGAGACCCAGTACTTC.

The V call is TRBV7-3, the J call TRBJ2-1; the D gene is possibly TRBD2 (7 bases). Trimming stripped 1 base from V and 6 bases from J, with 13 bases between. CDR3 length equals 15 residues. The V gene's germline CDR1 is SGHTA and CDR2 FQGTGA. The CDR3 DNA sequence: TGTGCCAGCAGCTTAAGAGGAGGGGGGGCCAATGAGCAGTTCTTC. Its protein product is CASSLRGGGANEQFF.

The chain joins TRBV9 to TRBJ2-6, with D possibly being TRBD1 (5 bases). The V end lost 2 bases, the J end lost 2 bases, and 11 bases lay between the germline ends. Germline CDR1 SGDLS, CDR2 YYNGEE. This CDR3 has 16 residues. The CDR3 loop reads CASSVQGTAGANVLTF. CDR3 sequence (DNA): TGTGCCAGCAGCGTCCAGGGTACGGCTGGGGCCAACGTCCTGACTTTC.

V is TRBV18 and J is TRBJ2-7; D is possibly TRBD2 (6 bases). Looked up from germline, CDR1 is KGHSH and CDR2 is LQKENI. The CDR3 has 15 amino acids. The V gene lost 0 bases and the J gene lost 2 bases, with 11 bases spanning the gap. CDR3 loop: CASSPPIREAYEQYF. The CDR3 DNA is TGTGCCAGCTCACCACCCATAAGGGAGGCCTACGAGCAGTACTTC. Complete variable domain (other parts from reference TRBV18 and TRBJ2-7): NAGVMQNPRHLVRRRGQEARLRCSPMKGHSHVYWYRQLPEEGLKFMVYLQKENIIDESGMPKERFSAEFPKEGPSILRIQQVVRGDSAAYFCASSPPIREAYEQYFGPGTRLTVT.

V gene TRBV6-2 or TRBV6-3 combines with J gene TRBJ2-3; TRBD1 might be the D (5 bases). The length of the CDR3 is 14 residues. Per the germline V gene, CDR1 is MNHEY and CDR2 is SVGEGT. Trimming removed 6 bases from V and 2 bases from J, with 12 bases in between. The CDR3 region has the DNA TGTGCCAGCAGCCCCAGGGTGGCCACAGATACGCAGTATTTT. Translation: CASSPRVATDTQYF.

This clone showed up just once. This sequence joins TRBV9 and TRBJ1-2, with TRBD1 matching 8 bases. The ends lost 4 bases at V and 7 bases at J; junction bases unmatched: 6. The CDR3 extends over 13 amino acids. Germline CDR1 is SGDLS and CDR2 is YYNGEE. CDR3 sequence reads: CASSPRTGSGYTF. CDR3 nucleotide sequence: TGTGCCAGCAGCCCGCGGACAGGGAGTGGCTACACCTTC.

In its sample, this clone was seen a few times. J is TRBJ2-7 and V is TRBV2; 8 bases line up with TRBD1. Trimming removed 4 bases from V and 6 bases from J; junction bases left unmatched: 8. CDR1 is SNHLY and CDR2 is FYNNEI in the germline V gene. The CDR3 consists of 14 residues. The CDR3 reads CASSGARGQTEQYF. As DNA, the CDR3 is TGTGCCAGCAGTGGGGCCAGGGGGCAGACCGAGCAGTACTTC.

The rearrangement uses TRBV7-8 and TRBJ1-4; no definite D call. The germline V gene encodes CDR1 SGHVS and CDR2 FQNEAQ. V was shortened by 3 bases and J by 2 bases, with 13 bases between the two germline ends. This CDR3 comprises 16 residues. This CDR3 is CASSLGSIVTNEKLFF. CDR3 nucleotides: TGTGCCAGCAGCTTGGGCAGTATAGTGACTAATGAAAAACTGTTTTTT. Combining the CDR3 with reference TRBV7-8 and TRBJ1-4 gives the whole variable domain GAGVSQSPRYKVAKRGQDVALRCDPISGHVSLFWYQQALGQGPEFLTYFQNEAQLDKSGLPSDRFFAERPEGSVSTLKIQRTQQEDSAVYLCASSLGSIVTNEKLFFGSGTQLSVL.

The gene calls are TRBV10-3 and TRBJ2-2; TRBD1 aligns across 10 bases. Germline CDR1 reads ENHRY; CDR2 reads SYGVKD. J was trimmed by 6 bases and V by 7 bases; bases with no gene match: 5. The CDR3 has 14 residues. The CDR3 reads CAIKDRGKAGELFF. The DNA for the CDR3 is TGTGCCATCAAGGACAGGGGGAAGGCCGGGGAGCTGTTTTTT.